This T cell receptor (beta chain) was observed in a study of T cell responses to AZD1222 COVID-19 vaccine. Some clones are missing from TCRdb's copy, which holds only in-frame ones; the method was immunoSEQ multiplex PCR. Seen here are about 140,000 clones, roughly nine tenths observed once, and the top ten hold roughly 1.5%. The V end lost 1 base, the J end lost 0 bases, and 16 bases lay between the germline ends. This CDR3 contains 17 residues. The germline V gene has CDR1 SGHAT and CDR2 FQNNGV. Second-dose timings of about 4 or about 12 weeks were pooled. Study-level points and caveats: AZD1222 recipients seropositive at baseline numbered only six.

Notes on this clone: Its matching antigen is unknown.

This TCR was recovered from an adult who received the AZD1222 COVID-19 vaccine. Sample: peripheral blood, taken 28 days after the second AZD1222 dose. The V and J genes are TRBV11-2 and TRBJ2-7; D gene unclear. The CDR3 loop is CASSLGSGVLSSYEQYF. Here the CDR3 DNA reads TGTGCCAGCAGCTTAGGAAGTGGAGTCCTGAGCTCCTACGAGCAGTACTTC.